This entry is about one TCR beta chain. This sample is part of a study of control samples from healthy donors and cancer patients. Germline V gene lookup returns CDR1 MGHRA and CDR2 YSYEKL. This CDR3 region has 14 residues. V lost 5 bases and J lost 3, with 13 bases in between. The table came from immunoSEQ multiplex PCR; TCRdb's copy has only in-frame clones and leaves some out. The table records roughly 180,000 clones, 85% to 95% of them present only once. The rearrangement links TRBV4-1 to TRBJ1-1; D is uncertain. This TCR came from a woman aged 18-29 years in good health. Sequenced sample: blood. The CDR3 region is CASSLDPRDTEAFF. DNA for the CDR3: TGCGCCAGCAGCTTGGACCCGAGGGACACTGAAGCTTTCTTT.